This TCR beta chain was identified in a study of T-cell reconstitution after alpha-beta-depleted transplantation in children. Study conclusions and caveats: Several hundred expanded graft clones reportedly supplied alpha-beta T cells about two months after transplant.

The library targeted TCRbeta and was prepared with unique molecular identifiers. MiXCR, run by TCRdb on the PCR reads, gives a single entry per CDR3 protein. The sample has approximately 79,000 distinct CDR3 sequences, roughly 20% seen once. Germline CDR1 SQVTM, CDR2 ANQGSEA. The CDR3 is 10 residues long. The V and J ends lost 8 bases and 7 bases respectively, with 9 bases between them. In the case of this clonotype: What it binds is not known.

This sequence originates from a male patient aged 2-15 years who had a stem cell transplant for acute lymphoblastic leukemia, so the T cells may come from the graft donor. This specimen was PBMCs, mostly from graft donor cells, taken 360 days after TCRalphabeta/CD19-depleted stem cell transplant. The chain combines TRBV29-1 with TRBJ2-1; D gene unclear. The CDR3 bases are TGCAGCACGGGCTTGAATGAGCAGTTCTTC. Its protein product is CSTGLNEQFF.